This T cell receptor (beta chain) is from a study of identical twins. Unique molecular identifiers were present on the cDNA, and a universal primer site came from template switching. One entry per CDR3 protein results from TCRdb running MiXCR on the 5' RACE reads. The sample lists roughly 480,000 distinct CDR3 sequences; roughly 26% were seen once. This clonotype has more than one count but fewer than ten. This sample also belongs to another study, concerning T cells expressing NK-cell markers. From that report: Leadership of the CD3+CD56-NKG2C+ fraction also belonged to these clonotypes in several donors.

Source material: CD4+ T cells sorted from blood. This sequence originates from a young woman in good health.

CDR3 bases: TGCAGTGCTAGAGATGAAGGCGGGAGGGAAAAGACCCAGTACTTC. It specifies CSARDEGGREKTQYF. The rearrangement joins TRBV20-1 to TRBJ2-5; TRBD2 aligns across 9 bases. The V gene end was trimmed by 0 bases and the J gene end by 6 bases; junction bases not matched to a gene: 8. Germline-derived CDR1 and CDR2 are DFQATT and SNEGSKA (reference sequence). This CDR3 is built from 15 residues.